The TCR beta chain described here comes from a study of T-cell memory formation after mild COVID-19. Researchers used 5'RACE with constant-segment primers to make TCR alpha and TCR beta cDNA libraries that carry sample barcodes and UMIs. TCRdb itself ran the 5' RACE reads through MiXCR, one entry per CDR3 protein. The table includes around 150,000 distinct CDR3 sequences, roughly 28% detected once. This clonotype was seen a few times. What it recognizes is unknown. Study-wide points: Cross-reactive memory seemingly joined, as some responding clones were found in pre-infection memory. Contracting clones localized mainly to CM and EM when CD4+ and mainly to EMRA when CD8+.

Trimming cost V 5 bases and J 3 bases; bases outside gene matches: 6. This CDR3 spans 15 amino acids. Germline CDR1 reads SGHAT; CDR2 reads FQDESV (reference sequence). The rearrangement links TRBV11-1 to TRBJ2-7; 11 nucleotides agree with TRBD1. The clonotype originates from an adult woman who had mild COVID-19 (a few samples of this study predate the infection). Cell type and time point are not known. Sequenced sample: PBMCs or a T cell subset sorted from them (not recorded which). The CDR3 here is CASSGDRGNFYEQYF. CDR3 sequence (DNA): TGTGCCAGCAGCGGGGACAGGGGGAATTTCTACGAGCAGTACTTC.